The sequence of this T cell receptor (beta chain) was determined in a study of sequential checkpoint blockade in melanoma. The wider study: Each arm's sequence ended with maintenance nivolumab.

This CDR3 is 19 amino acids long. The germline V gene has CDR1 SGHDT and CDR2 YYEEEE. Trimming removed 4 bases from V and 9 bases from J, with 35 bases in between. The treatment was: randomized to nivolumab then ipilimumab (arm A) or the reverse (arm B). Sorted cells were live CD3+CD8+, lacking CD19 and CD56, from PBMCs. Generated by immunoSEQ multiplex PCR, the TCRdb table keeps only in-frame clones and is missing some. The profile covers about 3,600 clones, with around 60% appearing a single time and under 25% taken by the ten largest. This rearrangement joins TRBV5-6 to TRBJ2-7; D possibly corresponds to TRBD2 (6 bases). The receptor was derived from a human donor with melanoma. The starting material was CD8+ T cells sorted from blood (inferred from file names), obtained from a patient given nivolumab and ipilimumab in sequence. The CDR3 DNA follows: TGTGCCAGCAGCACCCCTAGCAGAGGTCAACTGACTAGTCCCGGCGGGCAGTACTTC. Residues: CASSTPSRGQLTSPGGQYF.